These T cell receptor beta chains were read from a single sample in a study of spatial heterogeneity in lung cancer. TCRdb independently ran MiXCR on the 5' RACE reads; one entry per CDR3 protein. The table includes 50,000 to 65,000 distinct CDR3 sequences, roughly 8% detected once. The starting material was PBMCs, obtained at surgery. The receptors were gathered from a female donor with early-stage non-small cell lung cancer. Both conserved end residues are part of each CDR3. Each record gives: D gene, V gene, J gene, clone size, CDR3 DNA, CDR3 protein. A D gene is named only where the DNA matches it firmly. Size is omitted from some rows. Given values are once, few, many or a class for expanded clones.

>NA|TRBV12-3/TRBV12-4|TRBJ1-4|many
TGTGCCAGCAGTCCCCGGACAGTGACTAATGAAAAACTGTTTTTT
CASSPRTVTNEKLFF
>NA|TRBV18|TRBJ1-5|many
TGTGCCAGCTCAACCCGCGCTGATTACAATCAGCCCCAGCATTTT
CASSTRADYNQPQHF
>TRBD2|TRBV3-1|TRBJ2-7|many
TGTGCCAGCAGCCTCGCCCAGCGGGGAGCCTACGAGCAGTACTTC
CASSLAQRGAYEQYF
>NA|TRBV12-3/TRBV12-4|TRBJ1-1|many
TGTGCCAGCAGCTTTAGCCCGAACACTGAAGCTTTCTTT
CASSFSPNTEAFF
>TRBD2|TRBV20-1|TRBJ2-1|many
TGCAGTGCTAGTTCTAGCGGGAGGTTGTTCTACAATGAGCAGTTCTTC
CSASSSGRLFYNEQFF
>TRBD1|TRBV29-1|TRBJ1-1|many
TGCAGCGGCACCGGGACAGGGGCGAACACTGAAGCTTTCTTT
CSGTGTGANTEAFF
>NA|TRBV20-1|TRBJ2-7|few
TGCAGTGCTAGGCTCCAGGTATCCTACGAGCAGTACTTC
CSARLQVSYEQYF
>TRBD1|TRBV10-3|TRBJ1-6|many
TGTGCCATCAGTGCCCGACAGGGAAGGAATTCACCCCTCCACTTT
CAISARQGRNSPLHF
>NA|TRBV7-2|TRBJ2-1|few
TGTGCCAGCACCCCCACGGGGGGCACCTTCCATGAGCAGTTCTTC
CASTPTGGTFHEQFF
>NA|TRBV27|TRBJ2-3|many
TGTGCCAGCAGTTTAAAAGGCAGGGGAGGGGATACGCAGTATTTT
CASSLKGRGGDTQYF
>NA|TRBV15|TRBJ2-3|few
TGTGCCACCAGCAGAGGGGGCCCTAGCACAGATACGCAGTATTTT
CATSRGGPSTDTQYF
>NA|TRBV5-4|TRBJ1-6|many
TGTGCCAGCAGCTTGGACCAGGGAAATTCACCCCTCCACTTT
CASSLDQGNSPLHF
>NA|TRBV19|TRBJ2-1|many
TGTGCCAGTACCATTGGAGGGAGCTACAATGAGCAGTTCTTC
CASTIGGSYNEQFF
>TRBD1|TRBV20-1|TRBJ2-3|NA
TGCAGTGCCCCTGACAGGGGGGGCACAGATACGCAGTATTTT
CSAPDRGGTDTQYF
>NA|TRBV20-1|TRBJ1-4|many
TGCAGTGCTAGAGGTGTTCCTAACGGTGAAAAACTGTTTTTT
CSARGVPNGEKLFF
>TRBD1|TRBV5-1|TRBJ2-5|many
TGCGCCAGCAGCCCCCGGGACAGGGGGTCAGAGACCCAGTACTTC
CASSPRDRGSETQYF
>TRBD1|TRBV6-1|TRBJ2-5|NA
TGTGCCAGCAGTGAAGGTCCAGGGGGCCCCTCCCAAGAGACCCAGTACTTC
CASSEGPGGPSQETQYF
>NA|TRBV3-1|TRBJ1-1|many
TGTGCCAGCAGCCAAGACCCCGAAGCAACTACAGAGAACACTGAAGCTTTCTTT
CASSQDPEATTENTEAFF
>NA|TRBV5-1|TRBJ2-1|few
TGCGCCAGCAGCTTGGGGGCAGCCTCAGCCCACAATGAGCAGTTCTTC
CASSLGAASAHNEQFF
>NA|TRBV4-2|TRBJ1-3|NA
TGTGCCAGCAGCCAAGAAATAGGAGGGCCCGGAAACACCATATATTTT
CASSQEIGGPGNTIYF
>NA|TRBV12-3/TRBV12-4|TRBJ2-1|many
TGTGCCAGCAGTCAAAGTGGTGAGCAGTTCTTC
CASSQSGEQFF
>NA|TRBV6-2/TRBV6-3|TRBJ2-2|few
TGTGCCAGCAGTCACAGGGTACGGACCGGGGAGCTGTTTTTT
CASSHRVRTGELFF
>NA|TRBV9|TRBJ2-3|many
TGTGCCAGCAGCTCCTCCAACACAGATACGCAGTATTTT
CASSSSNTDTQYF
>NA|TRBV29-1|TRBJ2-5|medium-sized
TGCAGCGTTGACAGGCAAGAGACCCAGTACTTC
CSVDRQETQYF
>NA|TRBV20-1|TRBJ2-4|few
TGCAGTGCTAGAGAGGGTTCCCCCAAAAACATTCAGTACTTC
CSAREGSPKNIQYF
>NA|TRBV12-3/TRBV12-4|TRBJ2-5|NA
TGTGCCAGCAGTTTAGAGGGGCGCCTAGGAGAGACCCAGTACTTC
CASSLEGRLGETQYF
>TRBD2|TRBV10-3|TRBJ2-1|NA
TGTGCCACCAGAGCCCTAGCGGAGTACAATGAGCAGTTCTTC
CATRALAEYNEQFF
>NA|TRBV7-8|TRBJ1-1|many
TGTGCCAGCAGCTTAGGAGCAGGGCCGAACACTGAAGCTTTCTTT
CASSLGAGPNTEAFF
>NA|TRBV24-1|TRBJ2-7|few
TGTGCCACCAGTGATCCAAAGGGGGATAGCTCCTACGAGCAGTACTTC
CATSDPKGDSSYEQYF
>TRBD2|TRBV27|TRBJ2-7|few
TGTGCCAGCAGTTTGCTAGCGGGAGTCGAGCAGTACTTC
CASSLLAGVEQYF
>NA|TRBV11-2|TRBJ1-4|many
TGTGCCAGCAGCTTAGCACAGGCAACTAATGAAAAACTGTTTTTT
CASSLAQATNEKLFF
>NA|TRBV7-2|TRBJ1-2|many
TGTGCCAGCAGCATGCTCAGGGACTATGGCTACACCTTC
CASSMLRDYGYTF